Below are 28 T cell receptor beta chains sequenced from a single sample in a study of OX40 agonist ivuxolimab in advanced cancers. Profiled with immunoSEQ multiplex PCR; TCRdb holds only in-frame clones, not every one. The sample has tens of thousands of clones; about 90% are singletons. The specimen comprised CD4+ or CD8+ T cells sorted from blood, sampled in a trial of the OX40 agonist ivuxolimab. The receptor set was obtained from an adult with an advanced solid tumor such as melanoma, head and neck, liver or kidney cancer.

In DNA form, the CDR3 reads TGTGCCAGCAGTTACTCGGACCAATCCGCATCCCAGCATTTT. Amino acids: CASSYSDQSASQHF. V and J are TRBV6-5 and TRBJ1-5; no reliable D call. Trimming took off 0 bases at V and 11 bases at J, with 14 bases between the two ends. The germline gives CDR1 MNHEY, CDR2 SVGAGI. This CDR3 contains 14 residues.

The chain uses TRBV5-4 and TRBJ2-1; 10 bases agree with TRBD1. The CDR3 is 15 amino acids. Germline CDR1 SGHNT, CDR2 YYREEE (reference sequence). J gave up 5 bases and V 2 bases, and 4 bases lay outside the gene matches. CDR3 bases: TGTGCCAGCAGCTTTGACAGGGGGCTGCACAATGAGCAGTTCTTC. Translation gives CASSFDRGLHNEQFF. The entire variable domain, with the rest obtained from reference TRBV5-4 and TRBJ2-1, is as follows: ETGVTQSPTHLIKTRGQQVTLRCSSQSGHNTVSWYQQALGQGPQFIFQYYREEENGRGNFPPRFSGLQFPNYSSELNVNALELDDSALYLCASSFDRGLHNEQFFGPGTRLTVL.

This chain joins TRBV7-8 and TRBJ1-4; no reliable D call. CDR1 and CDR2 from the germline V gene are SGHVS and FQNEAQ. This CDR3 is built from 14 residues. The V and J ends lost 5 bases and 0 bases respectively, with 7 bases between them. CDR3 amino acids: CASSEAATNEKLFF. In nucleotides, the CDR3 is TGTGCCAGCAGCGAGGCTGCAACTAATGAAAAACTGTTTTTT.

Details on this clone: The sample carries other DNA sequences with the same CDR3. This chain joins TRBV7-9 and TRBJ1-1; TRBD1 matches at 8 bases. The V segment lost 4 bases and the J segment 3 bases; nucleotides outside the gene matches: 1. Germline lookup yields CDR1 SEHNR and CDR2 FQNEAQ (reference sequence). The CDR3 is 13 amino acids. The CDR3 DNA reads TGTGCCAGCAGCTCACAGGGGGACACTGAAGCTTTCTTT. Its protein product is CASSSQGDTEAFF.

This clone was detected once. The gene calls are TRBV18 and TRBJ1-1; D is unclear. Germline CDR1 and CDR2: KGHSH and LQKENI. The CDR3 extends over 14 amino acids. Deletions cut 0 bases from V and 7 bases from J, with 12 bases between. In DNA form, the CDR3 reads TGTGCCAGCTCACCACCGTACCGACCAAATGAAGCTTTCTTT. Translating gives CASSPPYRPNEAFF.

The CDR3 sequence is CAIAGTGGDGYTF. The CDR3 bases are TGTGCCATCGCAGGGACAGGGGGGGATGGCTACACCTTC. The chain links TRBV10-3 to TRBJ1-2; TRBD1 matches at 11 bases. With V trimmed by 8 bases and J by 6 bases, 5 bases remained unmatched. CDR1 and CDR2 from the germline V gene are ENHRY and SYGVKD. There are 13 residues in the CDR3.

The chain carries TRBV30 and TRBJ1-2; 7 nucleotides match TRBD1. The V gene's germline CDR1 is GTSNPN and CDR2 SVGIG (reference sequence). J lost 0 bases, V lost 5 bases, and 6 bases had no gene match. The CDR3 length is 14 residues. The CDR3 protein is CAWVRGQTNYGYTF. CDR3 nucleotides: TGTGCCTGGGTGCGGGGACAGACTAACTATGGCTACACCTTC.

J is TRBJ2-5 and V is TRBV2, with 11 bases lining up with TRBD2. CDR3 length: 16 residues. V lost 8 bases, J lost 4 bases, and 12 bases stayed unmatched. Looked up from germline, CDR1 is SNHLY and CDR2 is FYNNEI. Here the CDR3 DNA reads TGTGCCAGCGAAGTGCCGGGCCTAGCGGGAGGAGAGACCCAGTACTTC. Protein: CASEVPGLAGGETQYF.

Turning to this clone: Other DNA sequences within the sample encode an identical CDR3. The chain has TRBV18 and TRBJ1-2; 7 bases match TRBD1. The CDR3 loop spans 14 amino acids. Germline CDR1 KGHSH, CDR2 LQKENI. Germline trimming cut 0 bases from V and 2 bases from J; bases unmatched to any gene: 0. The CDR3 spells CASSPPDRNYGYTF. For the CDR3, the DNA is TGTGCCAGCTCACCACCGGACAGGAACTATGGCTACACCTTC.

This chain uses TRBV19 with TRBJ2-6; D not resolved. The CDR3 length is 13 residues. CDR1 and CDR2 (germline): LNHDA, SQIVND (reference sequence). Between the trimmed V and J ends, which lost 3 bases and 1 base, there was a span of 1 base. The CDR3 DNA follows: TGTGCCAGTAGTATGTCTGGGGCCAACGTCCTGACTTTC. Its translation: CASSMSGANVLTF.

Points on this clone: Germline is not matched at one junction end, which may reflect a read error. Other DNA sequences of this sample code for an identical CDR3. The chain combines TRBV2 with TRBJ2-1; D is unclear. This CDR3 is 13 amino acids long. CDR1 is SNHLY and CDR2 is FYNNEI in the germline V gene. The CDR3 DNA sequence: TGCGCCAGCTGTCAGCTCTCTATGGATGAGCAGTTCTTC. Translated: CASCQLSMDEQFF.

V usage is TRBV7-9 and J usage is TRBJ1-2; D gene ambiguous. CDR3 length: 12 amino acids. Per the germline V gene, CDR1 is SEHNR and CDR2 is FQNEAQ (reference sequence). V dropped 0 bases and J dropped 5 bases, with 4 bases sitting between them. CDR3 bases: TGTGCCAGCAGCTTAGCCGAATATGGCTACACCTTC. Protein: CASSLAEYGYTF.

This chain links TRBV7-2 with TRBJ2-5; 10 bases are shared with TRBD2. The V and J ends lost 5 bases and 5 bases, in that order; junction bases with no gene match: 8. Germline V gene lookup returns CDR1 SGHTA and CDR2 FQGNSA. This CDR3 has 15 amino acids. CDR3 nucleotides: TGTGCCAGCAGCCGAACTAGCGGGGTCCGGGAGACCCAGTACTTC. Translated: CASSRTSGVRETQYF.

This chain joins TRBV4-1 and TRBJ2-5; 12 bases match TRBD1. The CDR3 is 18 amino acids. V gave up 1 base and J gave up 7 bases; unmatched junction bases: 13. Germline V gene data show CDR1 as MGHRA and CDR2 as YSYEKL. The CDR3 sequence: CASSQAPGQGAPWRTQYF. CDR3 nucleotide sequence: TGCGCCAGCAGCCAAGCTCCGGGACAGGGGGCCCCGTGGCGGACCCAGTACTTC.

The chain employs TRBV15 and TRBJ1-2, with a tentative D call TRBD1 (6 bases). The germline gives CDR1 LNHNV, CDR2 YYDKDF (reference sequence). This CDR3 has 14 amino acids. V lost 0 bases and J 8 bases, leaving 13 bases between the germline ends. This CDR3 is CATSRDPGEVGYTF. CDR3 bases: TGTGCCACCAGCAGAGACCCAGGGGAGGTAGGCTACACCTTC.

The chain carries TRBV30 and TRBJ2-5; 13 nucleotides align to TRBD2. The germline CDR1 and CDR2 sequences are GTSNPN and SVGIG (reference sequence). Trimming at V came to 2 bases and at J to 5 bases, leaving 2 bases not matched to a gene. The CDR3 runs 14 residues. CDR3 in DNA: TGTGCCTGGAGTTTACTAGCGGGAGGGGAGACCCAGTACTTC. It encodes CAWSLLAGGETQYF.

As to this clone: In the same sample, other DNA sequences code for this CDR3. The chain is built from TRBV5-1 and TRBJ2-5; D remains ambiguous. Between the trimmed V and J ends, which lost 4 bases and 1 base, there was a span of 2 bases. Germline lookup yields CDR1 SGHRS and CDR2 YFSETQ. This CDR3 contains 11 residues. The chain's CDR3 is CASSLQETQYF. The CDR3 nucleotides read TGCGCCAGCAGCCTCCAAGAGACCCAGTACTTC.

The rearrangement joins TRBV5-1 to TRBJ2-2; the match to TRBD1 covers 7 bases. This CDR3 region has 15 residues. J was trimmed by 2 bases and V by 4 bases; bases with no gene match: 5. Germline V gene sequence: CDR1 SGHRS, CDR2 YFSETQ. CDR3 residues: CASSQYRGNTGELFF. DNA for the CDR3: TGCGCCAGCAGCCAATACAGGGGAAACACCGGGGAGCTGTTTTTT.

This clone was observed once. The chain uses TRBV27 and TRBJ2-3, with 15 bases fitting TRBD2. Per germline, CDR1 MNHEY and CDR2 SMNVEV (reference sequence). CDR3 length: 19 residues. V shed 7 bases, J shed 2 bases, and the junction held 13 bases outside the gene matches. CDR3 loop: CASTFQPGLAGGTTDTQYF. The CDR3 DNA reads TGTGCCAGCACGTTCCAACCGGGACTAGCGGGAGGTACCACAGATACGCAGTATTTT.

The gene calls are TRBV28 and TRBJ1-4, with D unclear. The V end lost 8 bases, the J end lost 6 bases, and 10 bases lay between the germline ends. CDR3 length: 12 amino acids. CDR1 and CDR2 (germline): MDHEN, SYDVKM. This chain's CDR3 is CASALRDEKLFF. CDR3 in DNA: TGTGCCAGCGCCCTGAGGGATGAAAAACTGTTTTTT.

A few counts support this clone. This chain links TRBV6-1 with TRBJ2-5; D is perhaps TRBD1 (6 bases). V gave up 7 bases and J gave up 5 bases, with 14 bases separating them. CDR1 and CDR2 from the germline V gene are MNHNS and SASEGT. CDR3 length: 13 residues. DNA of the CDR3: TGTGCCAGCACTGGGGGCGGGTGGGAGACCCAGTACTTC. It encodes CASTGGGWETQYF.

The chain employs TRBV7-5 and TRBJ2-2; TRBD1 reflects the table's D call only, with no check against the DNA. TRBV7-5 is classified as a pseudogene. This CDR3 comprises 14 residues. As DNA, the CDR3 is TGTGTCAGAAGGTCGTCAGGGGTTACCGGGGAGCTGTTTTTT. Encoded protein: CVRRSSGVTGELFF.

This chain uses TRBV7-9 with TRBJ1-5, with D maybe TRBD1 (6 bases). V was pared by 0 bases and J by 0 bases, with 12 bases between. The germline gives CDR1 SEHNR, CDR2 FQNEAQ (reference sequence). This CDR3 comprises 17 residues. For the CDR3, the DNA is TGTGCCAGCAGCTTAGCGCGAGGGGGGGATAGCAATCAGCCCCAGCATTTT. As protein: CASSLARGGDSNQPQHF.

This chain uses TRBV19 with TRBJ1-3, with D possibly matching TRBD1 (6 bases). V lost 7 bases, J lost 1 base, and 11 bases lay in between. The CDR3 spans 14 residues. Germline V lookup: CDR1 LNHDA, CDR2 SQIVND (reference sequence). This CDR3 is CASNREKSGNTIYF. In DNA form, the CDR3 reads TGTGCCAGTAACAGGGAGAAGTCTGGAAACACCATATATTTT.

The chain links TRBV6-1 to TRBJ2-3, with D perhaps TRBD2 (5 bases). This CDR3 is built from 15 residues. Germline V gene data show CDR1 as MNHNS and CDR2 as SASEGT. The V end lost 3 bases, the J end lost 2 bases, and 12 bases lay between the germline ends. The CDR3, as DNA: TGTGCCAGCAGTGACTCGGTAGCGAACACAGATACGCAGTATTTT. Translating gives CASSDSVANTDTQYF.

The V call is TRBV18, the J call TRBJ2-1; 9 bases match TRBD1. Germline loops: CDR1 KGHSH, CDR2 LQKENI. This CDR3 spans 15 amino acids. J gave up 9 bases and V 5 bases, and 11 bases lay outside the gene matches. Here the CDR3 DNA reads TGTGCCAGCTCAGCTACCACGGGGACAGGGAGTGAGCAGTTCTTC. It translates to CASSATTGTGSEQFF.

This rearrangement joins TRBV21-1 to TRBJ2-5; the table's D call, TRBD2, has no DNA check behind it. TRBV21-1 corresponds to a pseudogene. The CDR3 runs to 13 residues. The CDR3 spells CANLGGVRETQYF. The CDR3 nucleotides are TGTGCCAACCTCGGGGGGGTACGGGAGACCCAGTACTTC.

This clone was picked up a small number of times. The V gene is TRBV28, the J gene TRBJ2-5, with a weak D call TRBD1 (5 bases). V was cut by 5 bases and J by 5 bases, with 12 bases left in between. The CDR3 spans 13 residues. Germline CDR1 MDHEN, CDR2 SYDVKM. The CDR3 sequence: CASSPRAVETQYF. The CDR3 DNA is TGTGCCAGCAGTCCCAGGGCGGTTGAGACCCAGTACTTC.